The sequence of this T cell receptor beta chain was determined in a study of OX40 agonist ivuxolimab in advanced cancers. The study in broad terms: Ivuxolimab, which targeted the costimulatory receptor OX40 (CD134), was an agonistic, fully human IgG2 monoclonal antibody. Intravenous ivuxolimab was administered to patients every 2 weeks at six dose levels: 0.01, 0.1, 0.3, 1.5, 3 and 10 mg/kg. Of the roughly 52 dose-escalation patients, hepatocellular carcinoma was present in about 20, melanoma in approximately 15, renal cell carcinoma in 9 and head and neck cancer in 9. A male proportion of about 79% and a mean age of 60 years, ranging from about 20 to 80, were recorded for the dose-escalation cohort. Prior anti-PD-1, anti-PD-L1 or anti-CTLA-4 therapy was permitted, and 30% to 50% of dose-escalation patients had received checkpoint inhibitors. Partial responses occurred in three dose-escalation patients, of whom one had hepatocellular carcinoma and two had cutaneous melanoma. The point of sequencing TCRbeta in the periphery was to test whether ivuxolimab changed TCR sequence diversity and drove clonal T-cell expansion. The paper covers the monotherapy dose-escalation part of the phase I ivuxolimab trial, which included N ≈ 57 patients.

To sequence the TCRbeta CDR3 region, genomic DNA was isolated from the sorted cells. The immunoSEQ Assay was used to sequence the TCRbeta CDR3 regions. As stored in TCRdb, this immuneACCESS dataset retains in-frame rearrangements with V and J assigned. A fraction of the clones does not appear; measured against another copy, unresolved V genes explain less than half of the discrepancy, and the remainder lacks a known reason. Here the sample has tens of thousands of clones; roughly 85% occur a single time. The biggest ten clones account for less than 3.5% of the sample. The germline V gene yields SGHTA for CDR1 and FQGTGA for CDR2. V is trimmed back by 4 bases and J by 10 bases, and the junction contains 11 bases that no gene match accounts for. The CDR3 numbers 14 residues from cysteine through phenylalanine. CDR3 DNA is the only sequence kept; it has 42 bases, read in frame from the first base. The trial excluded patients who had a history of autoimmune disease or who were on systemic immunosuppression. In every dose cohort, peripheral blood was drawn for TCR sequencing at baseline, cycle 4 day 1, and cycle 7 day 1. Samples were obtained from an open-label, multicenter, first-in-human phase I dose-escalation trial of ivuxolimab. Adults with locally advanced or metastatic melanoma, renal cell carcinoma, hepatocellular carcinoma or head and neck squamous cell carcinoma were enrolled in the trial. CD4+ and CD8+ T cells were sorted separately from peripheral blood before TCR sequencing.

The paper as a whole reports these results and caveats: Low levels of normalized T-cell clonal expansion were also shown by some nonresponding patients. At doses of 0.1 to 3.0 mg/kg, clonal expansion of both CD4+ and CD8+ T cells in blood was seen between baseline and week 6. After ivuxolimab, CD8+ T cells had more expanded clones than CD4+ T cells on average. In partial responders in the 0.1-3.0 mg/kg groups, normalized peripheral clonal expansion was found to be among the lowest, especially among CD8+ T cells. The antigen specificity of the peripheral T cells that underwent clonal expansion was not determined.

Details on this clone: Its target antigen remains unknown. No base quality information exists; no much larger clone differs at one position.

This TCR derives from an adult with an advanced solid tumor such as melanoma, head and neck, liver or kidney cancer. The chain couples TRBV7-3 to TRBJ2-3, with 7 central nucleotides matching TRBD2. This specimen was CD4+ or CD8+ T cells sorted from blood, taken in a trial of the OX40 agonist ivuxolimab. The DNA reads TGTGCCAGCAGCTCAGGACTAGAAGTCTCCGCGCAGTATTTT. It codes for CASSSGLEVSAQYF. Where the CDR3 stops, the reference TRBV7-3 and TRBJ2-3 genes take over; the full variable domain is GAGVSQTPSNKVTEKGKYVELRCDPISGHTALYWYRQSLGQGPEFLIYFQGTGAADDSGLPNDRFFAVRPEGSVSTLKIQRTERGDSAVYLCASSSGLEVSAQYFGPGTRLTVL.